What follows is one T cell receptor (beta chain) and its context. Its antigen is undetermined. It differs at one base from a far larger clone, so likely a read error. This entry belongs to a study of shared clonotypes between healthy human individuals. TCRdb keeps only in-frame clones here, not all; method: immunoSEQ multiplex PCR. The repertoire holds roughly 1 million clones, with 65% to 75% as singletons. Study-wide points: The researchers took only blood, and tissue repertoires probably look different.

Germline V gene lookup returns CDR1 GTSNPN and CDR2 SVGIG (reference sequence). This CDR3 spans 14 amino acids. This chain connects TRBV30 to TRBJ2-5, with 7 bases matching TRBD2. The receptor was isolated from a man aged 18-30 years in good health. What was sequenced was memory CD4+ T cells sorted from blood. As to subset: CD45RA-negative fraction. As DNA, the CDR3 is TGTGCCTGGAAACTAGCGTTCCTTCAAGAGATCCAGTACTTC. It encodes CAWKLAFLQEIQYF.